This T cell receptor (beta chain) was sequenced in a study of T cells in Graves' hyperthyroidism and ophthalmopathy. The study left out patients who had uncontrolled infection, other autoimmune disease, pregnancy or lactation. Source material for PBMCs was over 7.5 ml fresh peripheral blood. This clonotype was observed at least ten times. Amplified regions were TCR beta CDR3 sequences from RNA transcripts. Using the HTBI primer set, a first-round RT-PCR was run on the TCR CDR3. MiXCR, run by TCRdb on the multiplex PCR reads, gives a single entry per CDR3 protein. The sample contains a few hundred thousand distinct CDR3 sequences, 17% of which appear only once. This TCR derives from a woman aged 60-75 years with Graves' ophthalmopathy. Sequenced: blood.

In nucleotides, the CDR3 is TGTGCCAGCAGCTTAGCAGGCGCCGGGACGTACGAGCAGTACTTC. Protein sequence: CASSLAGAGTYEQYF. This rearrangement joins TRBV7-2 to TRBJ2-7, with D tentatively TRBD1 or TRBD2 (5 bases each). The V gene's germline CDR1 is SGHTA and CDR2 FQGNSA. This CDR3 is 15 amino acids long. Deletions cut 0 bases from V and 4 bases from J, with 13 bases between.